This T cell receptor beta chain was identified in a study of pediatric ulcerative colitis. General study points: Some T cells in rectal biopsies may come from blood, especially with overt colitis.

Comments on this clone: What it recognizes is unknown.

There are 15 residues in the CDR3. Trimming removed 1 base from V and 0 bases from J, with 9 bases in between. The germline gives CDR1 SGHVS, CDR2 FQNEAQ. Sequencing depth was up to 500,000 reads per sample. Assay used: immunoSEQ multiplex PCR; TCRdb lists only in-frame clones, some missing. Among some 50,000 clones listed, about 78% were seen once. During colonoscopy, one to two rectal pinch biopsies were collected. The V gene is TRBV7-8, the J gene TRBJ1-1; weak D call: TRBD1 (6 bases). The clonotype comes from a girl between 5 and 17 years old with moderate ulcerative colitis. Material for sequencing was gut tissue. CDR3: CASSLGRGLNTEAFF. CDR3 nucleotides: TGTGCCAGCAGCTTAGGTCGGGGGCTGAACACTGAAGCTTTCTTT.